This T cell receptor (beta chain) was captured by sequencing in a study of T-cell memory formation after mild COVID-19 (dated by TCRdb to 2020 to 2023). Background for the entire study: TCR sequence clusters from the two donors were found to be largely donor specific. Longitudinal TCRalpha and TCRbeta repertoire sequencing tracked T-cell clones expanding and contracting after mild COVID-19 in a couple of donors. The cohort comprised two young, previously healthy adult volunteers, one female and one male. Overall study outcomes, separate from this receptor: Clones that contracted from day 15 to 85 showed balanced CD4/CD8 phenotypes, whereas a second wave of clones that expanded from day 15 to 37 leaned towards CD4+. The study included only a couple of mild cases, and larger cohorts that include severe cases with pre-infection samples were judged to be necessary. Contracting CD4+ clones were found mainly in CM and EM memory subsets, while CD8+ clones were enriched in EMRA. SARS-CoV-2 specificity of the second-wave clones peaking on day 37 was not confirmed. Some responding clones were found in pre-infection memory, which suggests that pre-existing cross-reactive memory T cells took part in the SARS-CoV-2 response.

The table lists this clonotype with a few counts. The antigen it binds to is not known. No much larger clone is present one base from it, and per-base qualities are unavailable. Ficoll-Paque density gradient centrifugation was used to isolate PBMCs. Reads for this sample came from an Illumina NovaSeq 6000. cDNA libraries for TCRalpha and TCRbeta were prepared by 5'RACE using constant-segment primers, with sample barcodes and unique molecular identifiers added. Trizol reagent was used to extract RNA from every sample. Library amplification was performed in two PCR steps, and a second sample barcode and Illumina TruSeq adapters were introduced in the second step. Sequencing of the libraries was done on an Illumina NovaSeq, producing 2 x 150 bp paired-end reads. Regarding the original processing steps: Demultiplexing of reads and collapsing into UMI-guided consensus sequences were performed with migec v1.2.7. Using mixcr v2.1.11, the UMI consensuses were aligned to TRA and TRB V and J templates and assembled into clonotypes. Expanded or contracted clonotypes were those called significant by both edgeR and NoisET, with noise models trained on biological replicates. For edgeR calls, the cutoffs were a false discovery rate-adjusted p below 0.01 and a log2 fold-change threshold of 1. As an exploratory analysis of dynamics, max-normalized trajectories of the 1000 most abundant clonotypes were examined by PCA with hierarchical clustering. The CD4 or CD8 phenotype of responding clones was assigned using the separately sequenced CD4+ and CD8+ repertoires. TCRdb ran its own pipeline on the public reads, namely fastp trimming at Q25 and MiXCR clone calling, and kept in-frame beta chains. Rows merge per CDR3 protein into single entries with the most common DNA and genes. TCRdb, rather than the study authors, made the V and J calls. The sample table contains approximately 440,000 distinct CDR3 sequences; only one count was recorded for roughly 20% of them. Of the sample, 8.4% falls within the top ten clones.

Reading from cysteine to phenylalanine, the CDR3 counts 14 amino acids. The only DNA kept is the CDR3, 42 bases in frame from the first base. Compared with germline, V lacks 2 bases and J lacks 6 bases; bases without a gene match: 5. The CDR1 and CDR2 encoded by the germline V gene (reference sequence) are DFQATT and SNEGSKA. The clonotype originates from an adult woman who had mild COVID-19 (a few samples of this study predate the infection). The sample titles of this study are shuffled in the database, so cell type and time point are left out; the donor was told from shared clones. The sequenced sample consisted of PBMCs or a T cell subset sorted from them (not recorded which). This receptor chain uses TRBV20-1 and TRBJ2-4, and 9 bases in between align with TRBD2. This receptor carries the CDR3 CSARPSGNVNIQYF. The sequenced DNA: TGCAGTGCTAGACCTAGCGGGAATGTAAACATTCAGTACTTC.